Listed here is a single T cell receptor beta chain. Antigen specificity is unknown. Healthy bone marrow donors made up the cohort. The data originate from a study of cytomegalovirus exposure and HLA in healthy donors. The PCR used 60 Vbeta and 13 Jbeta primers. Repertoires were generated with immunoSEQ multiplex PCR, while TCRdb's copy carries only in-frame clones and drops some. The sample lists roughly 160,000 clones; 80% to 90% were seen once. Findings of the study overall: Later analysis found that TCR beta chains associated with HLA were more clonally expanded than other, equally common chains. Cytomegalovirus-associated status was assigned to fewer than 200 TCR beta chains. An Asian-associated ancestry cluster reportedly showed fewer N-insertions than the roughly 670-donor mean in a later analysis.

The CDR3 covers 13 residues. From germline, CDR1 is KGHSH and CDR2 LQKENI. Trimming cost V 3 bases and J 5 bases; bases outside gene matches: 4. The J gene is TRBJ2-7, the V gene TRBV18, with TRBD1 matching 7 bases. The sample consisted of PBMCs. The sequence came from a man aged 18 to 29 in good health and CMV-seropositive. DNA of the CDR3: TGTGCCAGCTCACCCCGACAGGGCGACGAGCAGTACTTC. It specifies CASSPRQGDEQYF.